The rows below give T cell receptor beta chains drawn from one sample of a study of post-analysis software for immune sequencing data. MiXCR, applied by TCRdb to the PCR reads, yields one record per CDR3 protein. This sample yields 650,000 to 900,000 distinct CDR3 sequences, of which roughly 50% are seen a single time; 4.9% belongs to the top ten. Sequencing input: blood. The receptor set was obtained from a girl under 18 with multiple sclerosis. Each CDR3 is given with its conserved first and last residue. The order of the fields is V gene, D gene, clone size, CDR3 length, J gene, CDR3 DNA, CDR3 protein. A D gene is named only where the DNA matches it firmly. For some rows the clone size is stated as once, few or many, or as a class when expanded; others skip it.

>TRBV10-2|NA|NA|12|TRBJ2-7
TGCGCCAGCAGTGAAGGGGTAATAGAGCAGTACTTC
CASSEGVIEQYF
>TRBV7-2|TRBD1|NA|18|TRBJ2-7
TGTGCCAGCAGCTCCCAGGACGGGACAGGACCGGGGTGGCACGAGCAGTACTTC
CASSSQDGTGPGWHEQYF
>TRBV29-1|NA|NA|11|TRBJ1-1
TGCAGCGTTTCGGGTAACACTGAAGCTTTCTTT
CSVSGNTEAFF
>TRBV7-9|TRBD1|NA|16|TRBJ2-7
TGTGCCAGCAGCTTTGCTCCCGGGACAGGGGAGTACGAGCAGTACTTC
CASSFAPGTGEYEQYF
>TRBV29-1|TRBD1|few|13|TRBJ1-1
TGCAGCGTTCGCCCAGGGGGGGCCACTGAAGCTTTCTTT
CSVRPGGATEAFF
>TRBV6-6|TRBD1|few|15|TRBJ1-2
TGTGCCAGCAGTACTGGCCACCGGGACAGATATGGCTACACCTTC
CASSTGHRDRYGYTF
>TRBV25-1|TRBD1|few|13|TRBJ2-5
TGTGCCAGCAGCAAAAACAGGGGTGGGACCCAGTACTTC
CASSKNRGGTQYF
>TRBV5-4|TRBD2|few|16|TRBJ2-5
TGTGCCAGCAGCTTGGAACTAGCGGGAGGTATAGAAGAGCAGTACTTC
CASSLELAGGIEEQYF
>TRBV5-1|NA|few|15|TRBJ2-7
TGCGCCAGCAGCTTGGGACCGTCCGAGAGCTACGAGCAGTACTTC
CASSLGPSESYEQYF
>TRBV10-2|TRBD2|few|15|TRBJ2-3
TGCGCCAGCAGTGACCTAGCGGACAGCACAGATACGCAGTATTTT
CASSDLADSTDTQYF
>TRBV28|TRBD1|NA|15|TRBJ2-7
TGTGCCAGCAGTTCACCGACAGGGTTTCTGAACGAGCAGTACTTC
CASSSPTGFLNEQYF
>TRBV18|NA|few|13|TRBJ1-1
TGTGCCAGCTCACCACAGGGGGACACTGAAGCTTTCTTT
CASSPQGDTEAFF
>TRBV3-1|NA|few|13|TRBJ1-5
TGTGCCAGCAGCCAAGGGCAGTTGAAGCCCCAGCATTTT
CASSQGQLKPQHF
>TRBV28|NA|NA|12|TRBJ2-1
TGTGCCAGCAGTATCCGACGTGAGCTTCAGTTCTTC
CASSIRRELQFF
>TRBV6-1|NA|NA|17|TRBJ2-5
TGTGCCAGGCCGCCCGGGCCACAGGCTATGCGTATGGAGACCCAGTACTTC
CARPPGPQAMRMETQYF
>TRBV5-1|TRBD2|NA|15|TRBJ2-1
TGCGCCAGCAGCACCTCTAGCGGGAGGGGCAATGAGCAGTTCTTC
CASSTSSGRGNEQFF
>TRBV11-2|NA|NA|15|TRBJ2-1
TGTGCCAGCACCCTTCAGCCGCTGTCCTACAATGAGCAGTTCTTC
CASTLQPLSYNEQFF
>TRBV12-3/TRBV12-4|NA|NA|13|TRBJ1-4
TGTGCCAGCAGTTCCCTGCTGTATGAAAAACTGTTTTTT
CASSSLLYEKLFF
>TRBV28|TRBD1|NA|17|TRBJ2-5
TGTGCCAGCAGTTTAAAGACGGGACAGGACCGTCGAGAGACCCAGTACTTC
CASSLKTGQDRRETQYF
>TRBV7-3|TRBD2|NA|13|TRBJ2-1
TGTGCCAGCAGCTCACCGGCGGGAGCTGAGCAGTTCTTC
CASSSPAGAEQFF
>TRBV4-2|NA|few|14|TRBJ2-7
TGTGCCAGCAGCCCAGGCGGGGACGCCTACGAGCAGTACTTC
CASSPGGDAYEQYF
>TRBV25-1|NA|many|14|TRBJ2-3
TGTGCCAGCAGAGGAGTGAGGGGCACAGATACGCAGTATTTT
CASRGVRGTDTQYF
>TRBV4-3|NA|NA|15|TRBJ1-6
TGCGCCAGCAGCCAATCTAGCTCCTATAATTCACCCCTCCACTTT
CASSQSSSYNSPLHF
>TRBV7-8|TRBD2|NA|15|TRBJ2-1
TGTGCCAGCAGCAAAGGGACTAGCGGGAACAATGAGCAGTTCTTC
CASSKGTSGNNEQFF
>TRBV7-9|NA|NA|13|TRBJ1-5
TGTGCCAGCAGCGTTACAGGGAATCAGCCCCAGCATTTT
CASSVTGNQPQHF
>TRBV20-1|TRBD2|few|18|TRBJ2-7
TGCAGTGCGCCGTACACGGGACTAGCGGGATTAAGCTCCTACGAGCAGTACTTC
CSAPYTGLAGLSSYEQYF
>TRBV7-9|NA|NA|16|TRBJ2-3
TGTGCCAGCAGCTTACCAACTGGTACTAGCACAGATACGCAGTATTTT
CASSLPTGTSTDTQYF
>TRBV20-1|TRBD1|once|16|TRBJ2-1
TGCAGTGCCTGGGGGACAGGGGACCCGATTGGCAATGAGCAGTTCTTC
CSAWGTGDPIGNEQFF
>TRBV3-1|TRBD2|NA|14|TRBJ2-1
TGTGCCAGCAGCCAAGGACTAGCGGGTCATGAGCAGTTCTTC
CASSQGLAGHEQFF
>TRBV12-3/TRBV12-4|NA|few|14|TRBJ2-7
TGTGCCAGCAGTTTAGCGGGGCAGGACTACGAGCAGTACTTC
CASSLAGQDYEQYF
>TRBV24-1|NA|few|14|TRBJ1-2
TGTGCCACCAGTGACCTTGACTCTCTTAGGGGCTACACCTTC
CATSDLDSLRGYTF
>TRBV12-3/TRBV12-4|NA|many|15|TRBJ2-7
TGTGCCAGCAGTGTGACCTCCGGACGGTACTACGAGCAGTACTTC
CASSVTSGRYYEQYF
>TRBV4-3|NA|NA|15|TRBJ1-1
TGCGCCAGCAGCCAAGCCAGGGAGATGAACACTGAAGCTTTCTTT
CASSQAREMNTEAFF
>TRBV7-2|TRBD2|NA|16|TRBJ2-7
TGTGCCAGCAGCTTAGGGGGACTAGCGGGAGTTGGCGAGCAGTACTTC
CASSLGGLAGVGEQYF
>TRBV19|TRBD2|NA|15|TRBJ2-5
TGTGCCAGTAGTATAGTAGCAGCGGGAGGTGAGACCCAGTACTTC
CASSIVAAGGETQYF